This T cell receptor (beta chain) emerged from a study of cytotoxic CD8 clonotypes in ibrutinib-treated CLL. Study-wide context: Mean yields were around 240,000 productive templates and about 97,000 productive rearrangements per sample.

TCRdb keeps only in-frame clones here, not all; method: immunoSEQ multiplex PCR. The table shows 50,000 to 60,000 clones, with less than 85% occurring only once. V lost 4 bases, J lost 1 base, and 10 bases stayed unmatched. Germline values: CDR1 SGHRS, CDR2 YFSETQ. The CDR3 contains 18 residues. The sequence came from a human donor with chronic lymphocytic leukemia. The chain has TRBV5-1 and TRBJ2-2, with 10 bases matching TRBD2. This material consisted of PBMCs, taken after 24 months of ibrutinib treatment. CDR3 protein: CASSANPTSGENTGELFF. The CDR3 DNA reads TGCGCCAGCAGCGCTAATCCTACTAGCGGGGAGAACACCGGGGAGCTGTTTTTT. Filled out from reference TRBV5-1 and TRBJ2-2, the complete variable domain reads KAGVTQTPRYLIKTRGQQVTLSCSPISGHRSVSWYQQTPGQGLQFLFEYFSETQRNKGNFPGRFSGRQFSNSRSEMNVSTLELGDSALYLCASSANPTSGENTGELFFGEGSRLTVL.